This TCR beta chain was sequenced during a study of T-cell memory formation after mild COVID-19. Study-wide background: There were largely donor-specific TCR clusters. Study observations and caveats: Memory from before infection featured some responding clones, which suggests cross-reactive memory joined. CD4+ contracting clones were found mainly in CM and EM, and CD8+ ones in EMRA.

This clonotype has a single count. The antigen remains unidentified. J was trimmed by 2 bases and V by 6 bases; bases with no gene match: 10. The CDR3 contains 16 residues. Germline V gene data show CDR1 as SNHLY and CDR2 as FYNNEI. Researchers used 5'RACE with constant-segment primers to make TCR alpha and TCR beta cDNA libraries that carry sample barcodes and UMIs. TCRdb used MiXCR to reprocess the 5' RACE reads, holding one entry per CDR3 protein. The sample lists hundreds of thousands of distinct CDR3 sequences, around 21% occurring once. The source material was PBMCs or a T cell subset sorted from them (not recorded which). The chain recombines TRBV2 with TRBJ2-1, with 7 bases aligning to TRBD1. The TCR originated in an adult woman who had mild COVID-19 (a few samples of this study predate the infection). Cell type and time point are not known. CDR3 region: CASRTGYRTTYNEQFF. The CDR3 region has the DNA TGTGCCAGCAGGACAGGGTATCGTACAACCTACAATGAGCAGTTCTTC. The complete variable domain, with remaining parts taken from reference TRBV2 and TRBJ2-1, reads EPEVTQTPSHQVTQMGQEVILRCVPISNHLYFYWYRQILGQKVEFLVSFYNNEISEKSEIFDDQFSVERPDGSNFTLKIRSTKLEDSAMYFCASRTGYRTTYNEQFFGPGTRLTVL.